This is a list of T cell receptor beta chains from one sample in a study of blood T cell repertoires in COVID-19. Sequenced by immunoSEQ multiplex PCR; TCRdb stores in-frame clones only, minus some. Here the sample spans a few hundred thousand clones, approximately 84% being singletons. The sample taken for sequencing was PBMCs or T cells enriched from blood (not recorded which). The receptors shown here come from a man between 50 and 59 years old who had recovered from COVID-19. CDR3s include the opening cysteine and the closing phenylalanine or tryptophan.

V: TRBV19; CDR3: CASSTTGYTEAFF
V: TRBV27; CDR3: CASSLTRGGQPQHF
V: TRBV5-6; CDR3: CASSSRVRTGVTHEQYF
V: TRBV6-4; CDR3: CASSDSGAGEDTQYF
V: TRBV3-1/TRBV3-2; CDR3: CASSHHFTGTRSYEQYF
V: TRBV4-2; CDR3: CASSQPGRNTGELFF
V: TRBV4-1; CDR3: CASSQVDRDTGELFF
V: TRBV15; CDR3: CATSRIAGGGYNEQFF
V: TRBV29-1; CDR3: CSPPGGKGNQPQHF
V: TRBV21-1; CDR3: CSQGANPAKEPQHF
V: TRBV28; CDR3: CASRPGLNNEQFF
V: TRBV28; CDR3: CASSFGQGRNTIYF
V: TRBV13; CDR3: CASSIGGEQYF
V: TRBV11-2; CDR3: CASSSSWGRGSYEQYF
V: TRBV10-2; CDR3: CASVLTSGSFEQYF
V: TRBV7-9; CDR3: CASGHRISNTGELFF
V: TRBV6-4; CDR3: CASSASPGNTEAFF
V: TRBV18; CDR3: CASSPLRQGAEAFF
V: TRBV12-5; CDR3: CASGPSNRYTGELFF
V: TRBV10-3; CDR3: CATQDRGHSNQPQHF
V: TRBV6-5; CDR3: CASTANSHQPQHF
V: TRBV7-2; CDR3: CASSPGTGGSPLHF
V: TRBV11-1; CDR3: CASSTPEGGDTGELFF
V: TRBV29-1; CDR3: CSAAKGGSTLNTIYF
V: TRBV15; CDR3: CATSRDRETQYF
V: TRBV4-1; CDR3: CASSQPDTPYNEQFF
V: TRBV4-3; CDR3: CASSQGQGITFKDYTF
V: TRBV2; CDR3: CASRGAGARHEQYF
V: TRBV5-1; CDR3: CASSGGTLNEQFF
V: TRBV24-1; CDR3: CATSVASGNTGELFF
V: TRBV27; CDR3: CASSHSQGNQPQHF